This T cell receptor (beta chain) emerged from a study of shared clonotypes between healthy human individuals. Study-wide background: Each donor contributed plates that comprised three CD4 naive, three CD4 memory, two CD8 naive and one CD8 memory.

Assay runs were performed at deep level. Here immunoSEQ multiplex PCR was the method, and the copy in TCRdb shows in-frame clones only, minus some. This repertoire shows over 400,000 clones, approximately 95% found once; its top ten account for approximately 0.067%. The donor population consisted of healthy HIV-negative adults with no recent acute infections or vaccinations. This clone came up once. Other DNA sequences in the same sample also yield this CDR3. The CDR3 sequence is 16 residues long. The V gene lost 2 bases and the J gene lost 0 bases, with 11 bases spanning the gap. Germline V gives CDR1 KGHSH, CDR2 LQKENI.

Material: naive CD4+ T cells sorted from blood. Subset reported: CD45RA+ positively selected. This chain uses TRBV18 with TRBJ1-5, with a possible D match to TRBD1 (5 bases). The TCR comes from a woman in her twenties or thirties in good health. The CDR3 protein is CASSPSGLYSNQPQHF. The CDR3 nucleotides read TGTGCCAGCTCACCATCGGGACTCTATAGCAATCAGCCCCAGCATTTT.